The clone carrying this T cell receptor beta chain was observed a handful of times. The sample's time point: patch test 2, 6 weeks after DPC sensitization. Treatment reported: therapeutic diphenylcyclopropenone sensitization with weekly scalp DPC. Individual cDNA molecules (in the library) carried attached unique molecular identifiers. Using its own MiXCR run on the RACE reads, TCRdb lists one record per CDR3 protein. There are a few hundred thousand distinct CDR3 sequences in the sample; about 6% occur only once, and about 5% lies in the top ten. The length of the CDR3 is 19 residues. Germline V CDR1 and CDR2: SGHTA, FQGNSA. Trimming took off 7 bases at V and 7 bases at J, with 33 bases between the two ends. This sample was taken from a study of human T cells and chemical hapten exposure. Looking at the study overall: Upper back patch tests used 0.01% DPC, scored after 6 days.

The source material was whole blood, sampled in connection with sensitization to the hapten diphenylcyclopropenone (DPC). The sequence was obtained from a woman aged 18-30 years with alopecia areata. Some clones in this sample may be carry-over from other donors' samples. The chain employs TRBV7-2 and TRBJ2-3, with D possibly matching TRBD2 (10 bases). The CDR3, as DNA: TGTGCCAGCAACCTGGGAGGGCTAGCGGGGGCCGACAGGGGGAATACGCAGTATTTT. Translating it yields CASNLGGLAGADRGNTQYF.